These 26 T cell receptor beta chains were all obtained from the same sample, sequenced in a study of beta chain features in type 1 diabetes. The entirety of the isolated RNA underwent reverse transcription, so expressed TCRB transcripts were sequenced. Produced via immunoSEQ multiplex PCR; TCRdb's table is partial and in-frame only. The top ten hold around 0.037% of the sample, which has a few hundred thousand clones, more than 9% seen once. Sequencing input: naive CD4+ T cells from blood. These receptors all stem from a woman aged 18-29 years in good health.

This chain uses TRBV30 with TRBJ2-3; tentatively, D is TRBD2 (6 bases). The CDR3 covers 14 residues. V was cut by 5 bases and J by 2 bases, with 14 bases left in between. Germline values: CDR1 GTSNPN, CDR2 SVGIG (reference sequence). This chain's CDR3 is CAWLDTSTTDTQYF. The CDR3 nucleotides are TGTGCCTGGCTGGACACTAGCACCACAGATACGCAGTATTTT.

V gene TRBV4-1 combines with J gene TRBJ2-5; TRBD1 is a possible D gene (6 bases). Trimming stripped 0 bases from V and 2 bases from J, with 16 bases between. The germline gives CDR1 MGHRA, CDR2 YSYEKL. CDR3 size: 17 residues. The CDR3 DNA follows: TGCGCCAGCAGCCAAGACCAAAACAGGGTAGGGCAAGAGACCCAGTACTTC. It encodes CASSQDQNRVGQETQYF.

V is TRBV19 and J is TRBJ1-3; no reliable D call. Looked up from germline, CDR1 is LNHDA and CDR2 is SQIVND (reference sequence). The V end lost 10 bases, the J end lost 1 base, and 5 bases lay between the germline ends. The CDR3 sequence is 11 residues long. The DNA of the CDR3 is TGTGCCATACGGTCTGGAAACACCATATATTTT. It is translated as CAIRSGNTIYF.

The sample holds a few counts of this clone. The chain combines TRBV6-6 with TRBJ2-7; D unclear. There are 12 residues in the CDR3. Germline CDR1 and CDR2: MNHNY and SVGAGI (reference sequence). V was trimmed by 4 bases and J by 2 bases, leaving 6 bases between them. The CDR3 reads CASSFRTYEQYF. The CDR3 bases are TGTGCCAGCAGTTTCAGGACCTACGAGCAGTACTTC.

The chain is built from TRBV7-2 and TRBJ1-6, with D uncertain. Germline CDR1 is SGHTA and CDR2 is FQGNSA. Trimming stripped 1 base from V and 8 bases from J, with 3 bases between. This CDR3 is 12 amino acids long. The CDR3 sequence: CASSLVDSPLHF. The CDR3 DNA reads as TGTGCCAGCAGCTTAGTCGATTCACCCCTCCACTTT.

This clone was observed a few times. The chain links TRBV7-9 to TRBJ2-3; D possibly corresponds to TRBD2 (5 bases). The V end lost 5 bases, the J end lost 0 bases, and 15 bases lay between the germline ends. Germline CDR1 reads SEHNR; CDR2 reads FQNEAQ (reference sequence). This CDR3 contains 16 residues. Written as DNA, the CDR3 is TGTGCCAGCAGCAAACGGACTGGTACTAGCACAGATACGCAGTATTTT. Amino acid sequence: CASSKRTGTSTDTQYF.

This clone was detected a few times. This chain connects TRBV7-2 to TRBJ1-5; TRBD1 matches at 8 bases. J lost 3 bases, V lost 0 bases, and 7 bases had no gene match. The CDR3 has 17 amino acids. The germline gives CDR1 SGHTA, CDR2 FQGNSA. As DNA, the CDR3 is TGTGCCAGCAGCTTAGCCGACAGGGGAGTCCCCAATCAGCCCCAGCATTTT. Protein: CASSLADRGVPNQPQHF.

This chain uses TRBV7-6 with TRBJ1-1, with D tentatively TRBD1 (6 bases). V was pared by 5 bases and J by 5 bases, with 18 bases between. The CDR3 is made up of 15 amino acids. Germline V gene sequence: CDR1 SGHVS, CDR2 FNYEAQ. CDR3 DNA: TGTGCCAGCAGCGTCAACAGGGACCCGAGTACTGAAGCTTTCTTT. Its protein is CASSVNRDPSTEAFF.

This clone was seen more than once but under ten times. The chain recombines TRBV5-1 with TRBJ2-1; D not resolved. CDR3 size: 16 residues. Germline V CDR1 and CDR2: SGHRS, YFSETQ. Trimming shortened V by 1 base and J by 0 bases, and 11 bases separated the two germline ends. CDR3 residues: CASSLLAVASYNEQFF. CDR3 coding DNA: TGCGCCAGCAGCTTGTTAGCTGTCGCCTCCTACAATGAGCAGTTCTTC.

In this sample, this clone turned up a few times. The J gene is TRBJ2-5, the V gene TRBV25-1; 7 bases match TRBD2. CDR3 length: 13 amino acids. Germline-derived CDR1 and CDR2 are MGHDK and SYGVNS. J was trimmed by 5 bases and V by 7 bases; bases with no gene match: 7. The CDR3 reads CASTPGRVETQYF. CDR3 nucleotides: TGTGCCAGCACCCCAGGGAGGGTGGAGACCCAGTACTTC.

The genes are TRBV7-8 and TRBJ2-2; D is undetermined. From germline, CDR1 is SGHVS and CDR2 FQNEAQ. There are 14 residues in the CDR3. V was pared by 3 bases and J by 4 bases, with 9 bases between. The CDR3 DNA follows: TGTGCCAGCAGCTTCCCGCGTCTCACCGGGGAGCTGTTTTTT. It yields the protein CASSFPRLTGELFF.

This clone was seen repeatedly, ten times or more. CDR3 bases: TGTGCCAGCAGCTTTCCTAGGTTGGGCTACAATGAGCAGTTCTTC. Protein sequence: CASSFPRLGYNEQFF. The V and J genes are TRBV7-9 and TRBJ2-1; D unresolved. The CDR3 is 15 residues long. Germline V CDR1 and CDR2: SEHNR, FQNEAQ (reference sequence). The V and J ends lost 3 bases and 3 bases respectively, with 12 bases between them.

V gene TRBV12-5 combines with J gene TRBJ2-5; no definite D call. The V end was cut by 1 base, the J end by 0 bases, with 9 bases between. Germline V gives CDR1 LGHNT, CDR2 FRNRAP. The length of the CDR3 is 15 residues. In DNA, the CDR3 is TGTGCTAGTGGTTTGGAAGGCAGGTACCAAGAGACCCAGTACTTC. Its protein is CASGLEGRYQETQYF.

This clone was picked up a small number of times. This sample also contains other DNA sequences that code for the same CDR3. This chain joins TRBV29-1 and TRBJ2-7, with TRBD1 matching over 10 bases. CDR3 length equals 14 residues. Looked up from germline, CDR1 is SQVTM and CDR2 is ANQGSEA. The V gene end was trimmed by 4 bases and the J gene end by 4 bases; junction bases not matched to a gene: 7. CDR3 coding DNA: TGCAGCGTTGGAGGACAGGGGGGTTTGTACGAGCAGTACTTC. Its translation: CSVGGQGGLYEQYF.

This clone was seen more than once but under ten times. The chain links TRBV6-5 to TRBJ2-3; D may be TRBD1 (5 bases). Germline V gene sequence: CDR1 MNHEY, CDR2 SVGAGI. The CDR3 extends over 14 amino acids. Trimming took off 6 bases at V and 2 bases at J, with 12 bases between the two ends. CDR3 sequence reads: CASSLDRFTDTQYF. As DNA, the CDR3 is TGTGCCAGCAGCCTCGACAGATTCACAGATACGCAGTATTTT.

This clone was counted only a few times. This chain uses TRBV25-1 with TRBJ2-1, with TRBD1 identical over 11 bases. Trimming took 7 bases from V and 8 from J; bases not matched to a gene: 7. The CDR3 runs 14 residues. In germline, CDR1 is MGHDK, CDR2 SYGVNS. The CDR3 DNA follows: TGTGCCAGCACTCGCGGGACAGGGGGGTATGAGCAGTTCTTC. Protein sequence: CASTRGTGGYEQFF.

Here the CDR3 DNA reads TGCGCCAGCAGCCAACCGACAGGGGGGTGGGAAAAACTGTTTTTT. Encoded protein: CASSQPTGGWEKLFF. The chain links TRBV4-1 to TRBJ1-4, with 9 bases aligning to TRBD1. The CDR3 spans 15 residues. From germline, CDR1 is MGHRA and CDR2 YSYEKL. V shed 2 bases, J shed 8 bases, and the junction held 6 bases outside the gene matches.

The chain employs TRBV7-2 and TRBJ1-2; D unresolved. Looked up from germline, CDR1 is SGHTA and CDR2 is FQGNSA. CDR3 size: 14 residues. Trimming took off 3 bases at V and 8 bases at J, with 16 bases between the two ends. The chain's CDR3 is CASSFATRDHGYTF. In DNA form, the CDR3 reads TGTGCCAGCAGCTTCGCGACACGGGATCACGGCTACACCTTC.

This chain links TRBV19 with TRBJ1-6; 11 nucleotides line up with TRBD1. The junction had 7 bases not matched to a gene; V was cut back by 5 bases and J by 10 bases. The length of the CDR3 is 15 residues. Germline V gives CDR1 LNHDA, CDR2 SQIVND (reference sequence). This CDR3 reads CASSSPGQGESPLHF. CDR3 nucleotide sequence: TGTGCCAGTAGTTCCCCGGGACAGGGGGAATCACCCCTCCACTTT.

The chain is built from TRBV10-3 and TRBJ2-3, with 8 positions matching TRBD1. With V trimmed by 1 base and J by 1 base, 7 bases remained unmatched. The V gene's germline CDR1 is ENHRY and CDR2 SYGVKD. CDR3 size: 17 residues. CDR3: CAISEFLGQERTDTQYF. CDR3 DNA sequence: TGTGCCATCAGTGAGTTCCTGGGACAGGAACGCACAGATACGCAGTATTTT.

V usage is TRBV7-2 and J usage is TRBJ2-7, with a possible D match to TRBD2 (5 bases). This CDR3 is 14 amino acids long. The germline gives CDR1 SGHTA, CDR2 FQGNSA. Between the trimmed V and J ends, which lost 1 base and 2 bases, there was a span of 9 bases. CDR3 region: CASSLGGRPYEQYF. The CDR3, as DNA: TGTGCCAGCAGCTTAGGAGGGCGCCCCTACGAGCAGTACTTC.

On this clone itself: In the same sample, other DNA sequences code for this CDR3. This chain connects TRBV18 to TRBJ2-7; no clear D gene. Germline CDR1 and CDR2: KGHSH and LQKENI. V lost 3 bases and J lost 0, with 3 bases in between. The CDR3 runs to 12 residues. CDR3 amino acids: CASSPLSYEQYF. The CDR3 DNA reads TGTGCCAGCTCACCTCTCTCCTACGAGCAGTACTTC.

The chain recombines TRBV18 with TRBJ1-2; 7 bases map to TRBD1. This CDR3 contains 13 residues. Looked up from germline, CDR1 is KGHSH and CDR2 is LQKENI. The V segment lost 4 bases and the J segment 5 bases; nucleotides outside the gene matches: 4. The CDR3 DNA reads TGTGCCAGCTCACAGGGGGCCATGTATGGCTACACCTTC. Amino acids: CASSQGAMYGYTF.

This clone was counted between two and nine times. This chain joins TRBV7-9 and TRBJ1-3; TRBD1 is a possible D gene (5 bases). V was pared by 5 bases and J by 5 bases, with 19 bases between. The CDR3 has 16 residues. Germline loops: CDR1 SEHNR, CDR2 FQNEAQ (reference sequence). CDR3 DNA: TGTGCCAGCAGCCTTCGACAGTCGGAGAATCGAAACACCATATATTTT. Translating it yields CASSLRQSENRNTIYF.

The rearrangement uses TRBV6-6 and TRBJ2-7; D is unclear. The CDR3 spans 12 residues. The ends were cut back, 2 bases at V and 3 bases at J, with 5 bases in the middle. Germline V gene sequence: CDR1 MNHNY, CDR2 SVGAGI (reference sequence). CDR3 amino acids: CASSYQVYEQYF. CDR3 DNA: TGTGCCAGCAGTTACCAGGTCTACGAGCAGTACTTC.

At least ten counts were recorded for this clone. The chain employs TRBV18 and TRBJ2-5; tentatively, D is TRBD1 (5 bases). The CDR3 runs 15 residues. The V end was cut by 5 bases, the J end by 2 bases, with 15 bases between. CDR1 KGHSH and CDR2 LQKENI come from the germline V gene. Written as DNA, the CDR3 is TGTGCCAGCTCATCTCTCGCGGCAGGGCAAGAGACCCAGTACTTC. Its protein is CASSSLAAGQETQYF.